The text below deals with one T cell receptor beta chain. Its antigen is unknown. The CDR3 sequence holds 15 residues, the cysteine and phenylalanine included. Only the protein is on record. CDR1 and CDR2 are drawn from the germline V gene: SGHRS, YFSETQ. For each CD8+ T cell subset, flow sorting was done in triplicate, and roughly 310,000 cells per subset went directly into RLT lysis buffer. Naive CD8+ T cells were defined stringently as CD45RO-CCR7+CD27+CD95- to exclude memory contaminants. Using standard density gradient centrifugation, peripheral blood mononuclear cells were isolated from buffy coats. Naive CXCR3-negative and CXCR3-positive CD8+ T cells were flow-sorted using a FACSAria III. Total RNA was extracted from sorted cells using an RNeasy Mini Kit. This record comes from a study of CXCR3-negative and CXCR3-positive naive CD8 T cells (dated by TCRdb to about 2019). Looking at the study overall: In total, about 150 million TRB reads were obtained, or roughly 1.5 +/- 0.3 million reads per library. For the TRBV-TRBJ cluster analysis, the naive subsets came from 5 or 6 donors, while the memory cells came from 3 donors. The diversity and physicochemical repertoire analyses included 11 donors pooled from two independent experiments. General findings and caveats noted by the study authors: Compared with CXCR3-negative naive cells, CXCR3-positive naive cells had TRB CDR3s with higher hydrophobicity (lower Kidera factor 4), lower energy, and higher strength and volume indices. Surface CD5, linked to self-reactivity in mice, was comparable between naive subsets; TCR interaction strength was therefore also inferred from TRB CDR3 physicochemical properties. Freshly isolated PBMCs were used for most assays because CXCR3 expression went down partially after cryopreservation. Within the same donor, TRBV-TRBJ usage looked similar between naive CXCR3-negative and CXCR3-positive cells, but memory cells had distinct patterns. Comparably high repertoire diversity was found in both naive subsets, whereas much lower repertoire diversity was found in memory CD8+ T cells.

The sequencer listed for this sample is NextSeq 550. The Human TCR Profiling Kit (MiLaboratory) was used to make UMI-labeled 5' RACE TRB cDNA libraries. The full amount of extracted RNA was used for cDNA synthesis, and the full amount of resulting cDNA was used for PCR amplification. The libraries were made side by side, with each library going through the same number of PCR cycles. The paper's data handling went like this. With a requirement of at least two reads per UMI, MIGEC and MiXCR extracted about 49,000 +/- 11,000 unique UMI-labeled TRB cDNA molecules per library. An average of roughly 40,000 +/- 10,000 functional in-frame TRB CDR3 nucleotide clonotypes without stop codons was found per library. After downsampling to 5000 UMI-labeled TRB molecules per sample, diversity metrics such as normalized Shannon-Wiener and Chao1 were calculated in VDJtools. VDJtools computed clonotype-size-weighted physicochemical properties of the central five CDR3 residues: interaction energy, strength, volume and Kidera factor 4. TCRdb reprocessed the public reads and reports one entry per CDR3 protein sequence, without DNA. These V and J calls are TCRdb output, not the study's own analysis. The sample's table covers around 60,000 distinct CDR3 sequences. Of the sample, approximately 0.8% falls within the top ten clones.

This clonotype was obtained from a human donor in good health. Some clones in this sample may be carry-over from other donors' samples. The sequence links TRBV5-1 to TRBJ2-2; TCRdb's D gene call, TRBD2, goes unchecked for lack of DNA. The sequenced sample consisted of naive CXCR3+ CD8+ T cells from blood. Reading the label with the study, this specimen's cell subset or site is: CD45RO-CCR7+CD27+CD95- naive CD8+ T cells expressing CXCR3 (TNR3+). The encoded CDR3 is CASSVGAGYTGGLFF.